These 32 T cell receptor beta chains were all obtained from the same sample, sequenced in a study of T cells in Graves' hyperthyroidism and ophthalmopathy. Amplification targeted TCR beta CDR3 regions from RNA transcripts. The HTBI set primed first-round TCR CDR3 RT-PCR. Via MiXCR, TCRdb re-called the multiplex PCR reads, giving one row per CDR3 protein. The top ten hold approximately 32% of the sample, which has around 500,000 distinct CDR3 sequences, 16% seen once. The specimen sequenced was blood. These TCRs come from a woman aged 25-40 years with Graves' ophthalmopathy.

This clonotype was recorded many times. This chain links TRBV28 with TRBJ2-7; 11 nucleotides agree with TRBD2. CDR3 size: 15 residues. With 2 bases clipped from V and 3 bases from J, the junction kept 3 bases outside the gene matches. The germline gives CDR1 MDHEN, CDR2 SYDVKM. In DNA form, the CDR3 reads TGTGCCAGCAGTTTACCTCTAGCGGGGGGCTACGAGCAGTACTTC. The encoded protein is CASSLPLAGGYEQYF.

As regards this clonotype: One base away lies a much larger clone, so this may be a sequencing read error. The chain carries TRBV30 and TRBJ2-7; 9 bases align to TRBD1. J was trimmed by 1 base and V by 0 bases; bases with no gene match: 1. Germline CDR1 GTSNPN, CDR2 SVGIG (reference sequence). There are 14 residues in the CDR3. DNA of the CDR3: TGTGCCTGGAGTGTCGGGACAGGGTCCTACGAGCAGTACTTC. Its translation is CAWSVGTGSYEQYF. Drawing the rest from reference TRBV30 and TRBJ2-7, the complete variable domain is SQTIHQWPATLVQPVGSPLSLECTVEGTSNPNLYWYRQAAGRGLQLLFYSVGIGQISSEVPQNLSASRPQDRQFILSSKKLLLSDSGFYLCAWSVGTGSYEQYFGPGTRLTVT.

The chain combines TRBV29-1 with TRBJ2-7; TRBD1 matches 7 bases. The V and J ends lost 5 bases and 7 bases, in that order; junction bases with no gene match: 11. This CDR3 comprises 13 residues. Germline V gives CDR1 SQVTM, CDR2 ANQGSEA. In DNA form, the CDR3 reads TGCAGCGTTACCCGACAGGGATCGTGGGAGCAGTACTTC. Amino acid sequence: CSVTRQGSWEQYF.

This clonotype was seen ten or more times. The rearrangement joins TRBV7-9 to TRBJ2-7; D is ambiguous. The germline V and J ends were trimmed by 0 bases and 7 bases, with 16 bases remaining between them. The CDR3 has 15 residues. Germline V gene sequence: CDR1 SEHNR, CDR2 FQNEAQ (reference sequence). The CDR3 sequence is CASSLAGLPGREQYF. The DNA for the CDR3 is TGTGCCAGCAGCTTAGCAGGCCTCCCTGGGCGTGAGCAGTACTTC.

V gene TRBV4-3 combines with J gene TRBJ2-2; 7 nucleotides line up with TRBD2. The V and J ends lost 5 bases and 3 bases, in that order; junction bases with no gene match: 6. CDR3 length equals 15 residues. The germline V gene has CDR1 LGHNA and CDR2 YSLEER. CDR3 sequence reads: CASSGASGYTGELFF. CDR3 in DNA: TGCGCCAGCAGCGGGGCTAGCGGATACACCGGGGAGCTGTTTTTT.

In its sample, this clonotype was seen many times. This rearrangement joins TRBV5-1 to TRBJ1-6; D ambiguous. CDR1 and CDR2 (germline): SGHRS, YFSETQ. Trimming removed 0 bases from V and 7 bases from J, with 8 bases in between. The CDR3 consists of 14 residues. CDR3 protein: CASSLEGQNSPLHF. In nucleotides, the CDR3 is TGCGCCAGCAGCTTGGAGGGCCAGAATTCACCCCTCCACTTT.

In regard to this clonotype: This may come from a read error, since a much larger clone is one base off. The J gene is TRBJ2-7, the V gene TRBV12-5; 7 bases are shared with TRBD2. The CDR3 has 20 amino acids. The V gene end was trimmed by 3 bases and the J gene end by 4 bases; junction bases not matched to a gene: 24. Germline values: CDR1 LGHNT, CDR2 FRNRAP. CDR3 protein: CASGFGRIGREKSVPYEQYF. The CDR3 DNA is TGTGCTAGTGGTTTTGGCAGGATCGGGCGGGAGAAAAGTGTACCTTACGAGCAGTACTTC.

This clonotype has more than one count but fewer than ten. The rearrangement joins TRBV2 to TRBJ2-2; 8 positions agree with TRBD2. V dropped 2 bases and J dropped 2; count of bases not matched to a gene: 10. The germline V gene has CDR1 SNHLY and CDR2 FYNNEI. The CDR3 has 18 residues. The CDR3 here is CASSEFFLGRDNTGELFF. The CDR3 region has the DNA TGTGCCAGCAGTGAATTCTTTCTCGGGAGGGATAACACCGGGGAGCTGTTTTTT.

This clonotype has a handful of counts. The rearrangement links TRBV20-1 to TRBJ1-6; 10 positions match TRBD1. The CDR3 length is 16 residues. V shed 3 bases and J 9 bases; nucleotides not matched to a gene: 11. Germline loops: CDR1 DFQATT, CDR2 SNEGSKA (reference sequence). The CDR3 DNA reads TGCAGTGCTAGGGTTCCCGGGACAGGGGATTCTTCACCCCTCCACTTT. Its protein product is CSARVPGTGDSSPLHF.

This clonotype was counted many times. The V and J genes are TRBV5-1 and TRBJ2-1; 8 positions match TRBD2. Per the germline V gene, CDR1 is SGHRS and CDR2 is YFSETQ. V was clipped by 2 bases and J by 5 bases; unmatched bases: 6. The CDR3 length is 15 residues. The CDR3 DNA sequence: TGCGCCAGCAGCTTTACTAGCGGACGGCACAATGAGCAGTTCTTC. It yields the protein CASSFTSGRHNEQFF. The variable domain in full, completed from reference TRBV5-1 and TRBJ2-1, reads KAGVTQTPRYLIKTRGQQVTLSCSPISGHRSVSWYQQTPGQGLQFLFEYFSETQRNKGNFPGRFSGRQFSNSRSEMNVSTLELGDSALYLCASSFTSGRHNEQFFGPGTRLTVL.

This clonotype has at least ten counts. The chain is built from TRBV2 and TRBJ2-1; the D gene could be TRBD1 or TRBD2 (5 bases each). V was trimmed by 7 bases and J by 4 bases, leaving 14 bases between them. The germline V gene encodes CDR1 SNHLY and CDR2 FYNNEI. This CDR3 region has 14 residues. In DNA, the CDR3 is TGTGCCAGCACCCGGGACGCCGTATACAATGAGCAGTTCTTC. Protein product: CASTRDAVYNEQFF.

The chain is built from TRBV7-9 and TRBJ2-1; 10 nucleotides match TRBD2. V lost 4 bases, J lost 7 bases, and 13 bases stayed unmatched. The germline V gene encodes CDR1 SEHNR and CDR2 FQNEAQ (reference sequence). The CDR3 has 17 residues. The CDR3 bases are TGTGCCAGCAGCTACAAGGCGGGACTAGCGAGAGAAAATGAGCAGTTCTTC. It codes for CASSYKAGLARENEQFF.

This clonotype was counted ten times or more. In DNA, the CDR3 is TGCAGTGGCTCCGGGACAGCCTACGAGCAGTACTTC. It codes for CSGSGTAYEQYF. This chain links TRBV20-1 with TRBJ2-7, with TRBD1 matching over 7 bases. Germline lookup yields CDR1 DFQATT and CDR2 SNEGSKA (reference sequence). After removal of 7 bases from V and 2 bases from J, the junction contained 5 bases not matched to a gene. This CDR3 is built from 12 residues.

This clonotype was detected only a few times. CDR3 DNA: TGTGCCATCAGTGATTTGGCGGGAGGTACCACAGATACGCAGTATTTT. As protein: CAISDLAGGTTDTQYF. The chain uses TRBV10-3 and TRBJ2-3; 8 nucleotides agree with TRBD2. The CDR3 covers 16 residues. Unmatched junction bases numbered 7, after V lost 3 bases and J lost 2 bases. Germline CDR1 ENHRY, CDR2 SYGVKD.

The gene calls are TRBV7-9 and TRBJ2-3; the D gene is possibly TRBD2 (5 bases). Germline assignment: CDR1 SEHNR and CDR2 FQNEAQ (reference sequence). The CDR3 spans 14 residues. V shed 10 bases and J shed 5 bases, with 19 bases lying between them. Written as DNA, the CDR3 is TGTGCCACCTCGGAGGTTGACGGGCGAGATACGCAGTATTTT. Residues: CATSEVDGRDTQYF.

The chain combines TRBV10-3 with TRBJ2-1, with TRBD1 matching 9 bases. There are 14 residues in the CDR3. CDR1 is ENHRY, CDR2 SYGVKD, per germline. The CDR3 DNA is TGTGCTTTAGGGCGGGACAGGGATTACAATGAGCAGTTCTTC. This codes for CALGRDRDYNEQFF.

Only a few counts were recorded for this clonotype. This chain's CDR3 is CASSVGTLQETQYF. DNA for the CDR3: TGTGCCAGCAGCGTCGGGACTCTCCAAGAGACCCAGTACTTC. The chain couples TRBV9 to TRBJ2-5, with a possible D match to TRBD2 (6 bases). The ends were cut back, 2 bases at V and 1 base at J, with 9 bases in the middle. CDR3 length: 14 residues. Germline CDR1 and CDR2: SGDLS and YYNGEE. The full variable domain, rest sourced from reference TRBV9 and TRBJ2-5, is DSGVTQTPKHLITATGQRVTLRCSPRSGDLSVYWYQQSLDQGLQFLIQYYNGEERAKGNILERFSAQQFPDLHSELNLSSLELGDSALYFCASSVGTLQETQYFGPGTRLLVL.

This rearrangement joins TRBV5-8 to TRBJ2-2; weak D call: TRBD2 (7 bases). Germline CDR1 is SGHTS and CDR2 is YDEGEE. The V end lost 4 bases, the J end lost 5 bases, and 18 bases lay between the germline ends. The CDR3 covers 16 residues. The CDR3 spells CASSPDWGGRTGELFF. Written as DNA, the CDR3 is TGTGCCAGCAGCCCCGACTGGGGGGGGCGGACCGGGGAGCTGTTTTTT.

This clonotype was recorded at least ten times. The genes are TRBV12-3 or TRBV12-4 and TRBJ2-1; TRBD1 matches at 9 bases. The trim removed 6 bases at V and 9 bases at J, leaving 9 bases unmatched. The CDR3 spans 14 residues. CDR3 nucleotide sequence: TGTGCCAGCAGGAGGGACAGGGAGCTTAGTGAGCAGTTCTTC. It yields the protein CASRRDRELSEQFF.

The rearrangement joins TRBV3-1 to TRBJ2-7, with 7 nucleotides matching TRBD1. The CDR3 is made up of 14 amino acids. Germline V lookup: CDR1 LGHDT, CDR2 YNNKEL (reference sequence). V gave up 4 bases and J gave up 5 bases; unmatched junction bases: 8. The CDR3 is CASSLTGQPHEQYF. The CDR3 DNA is TGTGCCAGCAGCCTAACGGGACAGCCCCACGAGCAGTACTTC.

This clonotype was observed at least ten times. This sequence joins TRBV30 and TRBJ1-2; possible D gene TRBD1, 5 bases. The CDR3 loop spans 14 amino acids. V shed 0 bases and J shed 6 bases, with 14 bases lying between them. CDR1 is GTSNPN, CDR2 SVGIG, per germline (reference sequence). The CDR3 sequence: CAWSVFGGGDGYTF. In DNA form, the CDR3 reads TGTGCCTGGAGTGTATTCGGGGGGGGAGATGGCTACACCTTC. The full variable domain, with the rest looked up from reference TRBV30 and TRBJ1-2, is SQTIHQWPATLVQPVGSPLSLECTVEGTSNPNLYWYRQAAGRGLQLLFYSVGIGQISSEVPQNLSASRPQDRQFILSSKKLLLSDSGFYLCAWSVFGGGDGYTFGSGTRLTVV.

This clonotype was seen many times. The chain has TRBV2 and TRBJ2-1, with D possibly matching TRBD2 (6 bases). Between the trimmed V and J ends, which lost 4 bases and 4 bases, there was a span of 14 bases. Germline CDR1 is SNHLY and CDR2 is FYNNEI. The CDR3 consists of 15 residues. CDR3 residues: CASSGSGLVYNEQFF. CDR3 DNA: TGTGCCAGCAGTGGGAGCGGGTTAGTGTACAATGAGCAGTTCTTC.

This clonotype has a handful of counts. The chain recombines TRBV12-3 or TRBV12-4 with TRBJ1-2; unclear D gene. This CDR3 contains 11 residues. The V end was cut by 2 bases, the J end by 7 bases, with 5 bases between. The CDR3 coding sequence is TGTGCCAGCAGTTTATGGGCTGGCTACACCTTC. It specifies CASSLWAGYTF.

This clonotype was seen many times. The chain links TRBV20-1 to TRBJ1-2, with a weak D call TRBD1 (6 bases). CDR1 is DFQATT, CDR2 SNEGSKA, per germline (reference sequence). V lost 1 base and J 4 bases, leaving 25 bases between the germline ends. The CDR3 length is 18 residues. CDR3 region: CSARGWAVGGGDSYGYTF. CDR3 nucleotides: TGCAGTGCTAGAGGGTGGGCCGTCGGGGGGGGCGATAGCTATGGCTACACCTTC.

A few counts support this clonotype. The CDR3 spells CASETGLYGYTF. In DNA, the CDR3 is TGTGCCAGCGAGACAGGGCTCTATGGCTACACCTTC. V usage is TRBV2 and J usage is TRBJ1-2, with 7 positions matching TRBD1. The CDR3 extends over 12 amino acids. V shed 8 bases and J 4 bases; nucleotides not matched to a gene: 4. Germline CDR1 reads SNHLY; CDR2 reads FYNNEI.

This clonotype was detected many times. The chain has TRBV28 and TRBJ2-1; unclear D gene. The CDR3 contains 15 residues. CDR1 and CDR2 (germline): MDHEN, SYDVKM. Trimming took 3 bases from V and 0 from J, leaving 9 bases between them. The CDR3 loop reads CASSFGVPSYNEQFF. The CDR3 DNA reads as TGTGCCAGCAGTTTTGGGGTTCCCTCCTACAATGAGCAGTTCTTC.

This clonotype was recorded many times. The CDR3 DNA sequence: TGCAGTGCCCGGGGACAGGGTGTTATACTACGCGAGCAGTACTTC. Translating it yields CSARGQGVILREQYF. The rearrangement links TRBV20-1 to TRBJ2-7, with 9 bases matching TRBD1. Germline trimming cut 6 bases from V and 6 bases from J; bases unmatched to any gene: 15. The CDR3 extends over 15 amino acids. CDR1 and CDR2 from the germline V gene are DFQATT and SNEGSKA (reference sequence).

Ten or more counts support this clonotype. This chain links TRBV30 with TRBJ2-7; 8 nucleotides align to TRBD2. This CDR3 is 14 amino acids long. V lost 3 bases and J lost 3; bases outside the gene matches: 7. CDR1 and CDR2 from the germline V gene are GTSNPN and SVGIG (reference sequence). The CDR3 nucleotides read TGTGCCTGGAGGTACTTCGGGAGGGACTACGAGCAGTACTTC. Encoded protein: CAWRYFGRDYEQYF.

CDR3 sequence reads: CASSSTGVRTNEKLFF. The CDR3 DNA is TGTGCCAGCAGTTCGACAGGGGTCCGTACTAATGAAAAACTGTTTTTT. This chain uses TRBV27 with TRBJ1-4, with 8 positions matching TRBD1. The CDR3 loop spans 16 amino acids. The germline gives CDR1 MNHEY, CDR2 SMNVEV (reference sequence). The junction had 6 bases not matched to a gene; V was cut back by 4 bases and J by 2 bases.

This clonotype has ten or more counts. The chain links TRBV6-6 to TRBJ2-7; the D gene is possibly TRBD1 (6 bases). V lost 2 bases and J 5 bases, leaving 22 bases between the germline ends. The CDR3 is made up of 17 amino acids. Per the germline V gene, CDR1 is MNHNY and CDR2 is SVGAGI (reference sequence). The CDR3 coding sequence is TGTGCCAGCAGTTACGGGCCCTTAGGACAGAACTCAGACGAGCAGTACTTC. Amino acid sequence: CASSYGPLGQNSDEQYF.

This clonotype was found many times. This sequence joins TRBV6-5 and TRBJ1-1; D uncertain. Germline-derived CDR1 and CDR2 are MNHEY and SVGAGI. V lost 0 bases and J 1 base, leaving 9 bases between the germline ends. This CDR3 has 15 residues. CDR3 region: CASSYSRYENTEAFF. The CDR3 nucleotides are TGTGCCAGCAGTTACTCCCGGTATGAGAACACTGAAGCTTTCTTT.

This clonotype was observed at least ten times. The chain joins TRBV12-3 or TRBV12-4 to TRBJ1-1; D might be TRBD1 (6 bases). CDR3 length: 15 residues. Between the trimmed V and J ends, which lost 8 bases and 0 bases, there was a span of 16 bases. DNA of the CDR3: TGTGCCAGCGGGGGGGCTGCCGACATGAACACTGAAGCTTTCTTT. Translating gives CASGGAADMNTEAFF.